This entry concerns a single T cell receptor (beta chain). The junction departs from the called germline gene at one end, perhaps through a read error. The data were produced by immunoSEQ multiplex PCR, yet TCRdb's version contains in-frame clones alone and is incomplete. Counted here are roughly 330,000 clones, 74% occurring once; the ten biggest clones make up about a tenth. This record belongs to a study of shared clonotypes between healthy human individuals. The receptor's source is a man aged 25 to 45 in good health. Source material: memory CD4+ T cells sorted from blood. Subset meaning: CD45RA-negative fraction.

As DNA, the CDR3 is TGTGCCAGCAGTTCCCCTACTAGCGGGATGCGCTTT. Protein product: CASSSPTSGMRF. The chain joins TRBV6-6 to TRBJ2-3, with 10 bases that match TRBD2. CDR1 and CDR2 from the germline V gene are MNHNY and SVGAGI (reference sequence). The CDR3 runs to 12 residues.